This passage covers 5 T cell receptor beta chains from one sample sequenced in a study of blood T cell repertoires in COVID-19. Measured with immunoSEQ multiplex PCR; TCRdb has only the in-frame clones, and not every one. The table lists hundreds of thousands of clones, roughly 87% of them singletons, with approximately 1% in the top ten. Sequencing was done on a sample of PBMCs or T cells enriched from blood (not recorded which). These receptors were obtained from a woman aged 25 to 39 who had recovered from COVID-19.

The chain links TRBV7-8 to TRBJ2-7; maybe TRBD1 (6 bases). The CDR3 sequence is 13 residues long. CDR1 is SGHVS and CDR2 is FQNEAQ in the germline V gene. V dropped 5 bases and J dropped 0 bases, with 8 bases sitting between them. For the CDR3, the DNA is TGTGCCAGCAGCCTGGACAGCTCCTACGAGCAGTACTTC. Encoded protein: CASSLDSSYEQYF.

The CDR3 region is CASRGQGRTEAFF. The CDR3 DNA sequence: TGTGCCAGCAGAGGACAGGGAAGGACTGAAGCTTTCTTT. The rearrangement joins TRBV6-4 to TRBJ1-1; TRBD1 matches at 8 bases. J was trimmed by 5 bases and V by 6 bases; bases with no gene match: 5. The CDR3 has 13 amino acids. CDR1 MRHNA and CDR2 SNTAGT come from the germline V gene.

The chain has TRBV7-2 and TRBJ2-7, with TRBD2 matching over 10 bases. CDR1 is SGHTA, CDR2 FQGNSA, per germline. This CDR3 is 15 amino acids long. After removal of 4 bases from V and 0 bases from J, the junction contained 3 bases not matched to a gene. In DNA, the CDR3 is TGTGCCAGCAGCTCAGAGCGGGGGGGCTCCTACGAGCAGTACTTC. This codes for CASSSERGGSYEQYF.

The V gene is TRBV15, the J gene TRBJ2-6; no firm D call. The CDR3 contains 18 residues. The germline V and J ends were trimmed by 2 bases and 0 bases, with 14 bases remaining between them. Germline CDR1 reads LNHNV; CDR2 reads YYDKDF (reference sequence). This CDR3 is CATSRSNPSHSGANVLTF. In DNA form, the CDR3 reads TGTGCCACCAGCAGATCCAACCCATCACACTCTGGGGCCAACGTCCTGACTTTC.

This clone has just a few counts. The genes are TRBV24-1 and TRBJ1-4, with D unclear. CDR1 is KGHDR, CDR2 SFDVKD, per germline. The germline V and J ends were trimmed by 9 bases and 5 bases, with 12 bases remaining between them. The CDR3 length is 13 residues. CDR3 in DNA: TGTGCCACCTCGGGGAGGCGGAATGAAAAACTGTTTTTT. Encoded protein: CATSGRRNEKLFF.